This passage covers 17 T cell receptor beta chains from one sample sequenced in a study of T cells in Graves' hyperthyroidism and ophthalmopathy. Amplification of TCR beta CDR3 regions used RNA as the template. Primed by the HTBI set, a first-round RT-PCR was run on the TCR CDR3. TCRdb analysed the multiplex PCR reads with MiXCR anew, one entry per CDR3 protein. The table shows roughly 840,000 distinct CDR3 sequences, with 38% occurring only once. Sequenced: blood. These receptors came from a man aged 18 to 30 with Graves' hyperthyroidism.

The chain is built from TRBV6-2 or TRBV6-3 and TRBJ1-6; 9 bases fit TRBD1. V shed 6 bases and J 7 bases; nucleotides not matched to a gene: 7. CDR1 and CDR2 (germline): MNHEY, SVGEGT. The CDR3 contains 15 residues. The CDR3 sequence is CASSLSGTGNSPLHF. In nucleotides, the CDR3 is TGTGCCAGCAGCCTATCAGGGACAGGGAATTCACCCCTCCACTTT.

This clonotype was observed many times. The CDR3 DNA reads TGTGCCAGCAGCTTCTCGGTCAGCAATCAGCCCCAGCATTTT. Translated, it gives CASSFSVSNQPQHF. The chain employs TRBV7-2 and TRBJ1-5; D is undetermined. V dropped 3 bases and J dropped 1 base, with 7 bases sitting between them. Germline V gene lookup returns CDR1 SGHTA and CDR2 FQGNSA. The CDR3 extends over 14 amino acids. Full variable domain (rest looked up from reference TRBV7-2 and TRBJ1-5): GAGVSQSPSNKVTEKGKDVELRCDPISGHTALYWYRQSLGQGLEFLIYFQGNSAPDKSGLPSDRFSAERTGGSVSTLTIQRTQQEDSAVYLCASSFSVSNQPQHFGDGTRLSIL.

The chain carries TRBV5-1 and TRBJ1-4; 7 bases line up with TRBD1. With V trimmed by 0 bases and J by 5 bases, 4 bases remained unmatched. The CDR3 totals 15 residues. Germline V gene data show CDR1 as SGHRS and CDR2 as YFSETQ. CDR3 amino acids: CASSLVAGGNEKLFF. The CDR3 coding sequence is TGCGCCAGCAGCTTGGTGGCAGGGGGAAATGAAAAACTGTTTTTT.

The chain uses TRBV7-8 and TRBJ2-2; D gene ambiguous. The CDR3 is 13 residues long. Germline CDR1 SGHVS, CDR2 FQNEAQ. With 4 bases removed from V and 5 bases from J, the gap between germline ends came to 8 bases. CDR3 loop: CASSSQLTGELFF. The CDR3 bases are TGTGCCAGCAGCTCGCAGCTGACCGGGGAGCTGTTTTTT.

In its sample, this clonotype was seen many times. The chain links TRBV7-9 to TRBJ2-7; D is undetermined. The germline V gene encodes CDR1 SEHNR and CDR2 FQNEAQ (reference sequence). The CDR3 is 14 residues long. V was pared by 2 bases and J by 0 bases, with 8 bases between. CDR3 amino acids: CASSLSSGSYEQYF. The CDR3 DNA follows: TGTGCCAGCAGCTTATCCTCCGGCTCCTACGAGCAGTACTTC.

The chain recombines TRBV2 with TRBJ2-3; 10 bases match TRBD1. The CDR3 contains 14 residues. With 7 bases clipped from V and 0 bases from J, the junction kept 1 base outside the gene matches. Germline lookup yields CDR1 SNHLY and CDR2 FYNNEI. As DNA, the CDR3 is TGTGCCAGCAAGGGACAGGGGAGCACAGATACGCAGTATTTT. This gives the protein CASKGQGSTDTQYF.

This clonotype appeared a single time. This chain connects TRBV9 to TRBJ1-2; TRBD1 matches at 7 bases. Germline V CDR1 and CDR2: SGDLS, YYNGEE. This CDR3 is 14 amino acids long. Germline trimming cut 3 bases from V and 6 bases from J; bases unmatched to any gene: 8. The CDR3 loop is CASSGGTAEHGYTF. As DNA, the CDR3 is TGTGCCAGCAGCGGAGGGACAGCCGAACATGGCTACACCTTC. Looking up the rest from reference TRBV9 and TRBJ1-2 gives the full variable domain: DSGVTQTPKHLITATGQRVTLRCSPRSGDLSVYWYQQSLDQGLQFLIQYYNGEERAKGNILERFSAQQFPDLHSELNLSSLELGDSALYFCASSGGTAEHGYTFGSGTRLTVV.

This clonotype was counted at least ten times. The rearrangement links TRBV6-6 to TRBJ1-5; D uncertain. The CDR3 contains 15 residues. The V and J ends lost 2 bases and 0 bases respectively, with 8 bases between them. The germline V gene has CDR1 MNHNY and CDR2 SVGAGI (reference sequence). CDR3 nucleotide sequence: TGTGCCAGCAGTTACACGTGGGGTAGCAATCAGCCCCAGCATTTT. Amino acid sequence: CASSYTWGSNQPQHF.

The chain is built from TRBV20-1 and TRBJ2-5, with 8 positions matching TRBD2. This CDR3 is built from 16 residues. The germline V gene has CDR1 DFQATT and CDR2 SNEGSKA (reference sequence). Trimming took 4 bases from V and 5 from J; bases not matched to a gene: 15. CDR3 bases: TGCAGTGCTACCCCCAGGCGAGCGGGAGAGTCGGAGACCCAGTACTTC. Translating it yields CSATPRRAGESETQYF.

This clonotype was detected only a few times. The rearrangement joins TRBV9 to TRBJ2-2, with 8 bases aligning to TRBD1. Germline V CDR1 and CDR2: SGDLS, YYNGEE. The length of the CDR3 is 15 residues. V was clipped by 0 bases and J by 13 bases; unmatched bases: 11. The DNA for the CDR3 is TGTGCCAGCAGCGTAGACCCGGACAGGGTACAAGGGCTGTTTTTT. As protein: CASSVDPDRVQGLFF.

The gene calls are TRBV4-1 and TRBJ2-2, with D hard to call. The CDR3 sequence is 15 residues long. Germline V gene data show CDR1 as MGHRA and CDR2 as YSYEKL. V was trimmed by 0 bases and J by 9 bases, leaving 14 bases between them. Here the CDR3 reads CASSQDTPGQRELFF. The CDR3 DNA reads TGCGCCAGCAGCCAAGATACCCCAGGTCAAAGGGAGCTGTTTTTT.

This clonotype was seen many times. This chain uses TRBV7-9 with TRBJ2-5; TRBD1 matches at 7 bases. The CDR3 is 15 amino acids. Germline V gene lookup returns CDR1 SEHNR and CDR2 FQNEAQ (reference sequence). V shed 5 bases and J 0 bases; nucleotides not matched to a gene: 6. The CDR3 sequence is CASSPGQTYQETQYF. The CDR3 region has the DNA TGTGCCAGCAGCCCGGGACAGACCTACCAAGAGACCCAGTACTTC.

To note about this clonotype: A read error may account for a junction end that differs from germline. The chain couples TRBV7-9 to TRBJ2-7, with D uncertain. This CDR3 spans 16 amino acids. Germline V lookup: CDR1 SEHNR, CDR2 FQNEAQ (reference sequence). CDR3 region: CASSQVSATALYEQYF. The CDR3 region has the DNA TGCGCCAGCAGCCAAGTTTCAGCGACCGCCCTTTACGAGCAGTACTTC.

The table lists this clonotype with many counts. The chain joins TRBV7-9 to TRBJ1-1; D ambiguous. The CDR3 is made up of 12 amino acids. The V gene lost 8 bases and the J gene lost 3 bases, with 10 bases spanning the gap. Germline V CDR1 and CDR2: SEHNR, FQNEAQ (reference sequence). CDR3 loop: CASLRTDTEAFF. In nucleotides, the CDR3 is TGTGCCAGCTTGAGAACGGACACTGAAGCTTTCTTT.

A note on this clonotype: This could be a read error, since a much larger clone is one nucleotide away. The V gene is TRBV7-2, the J gene TRBJ2-7, with TRBD1 identical over 12 bases. CDR1 is SGHTA and CDR2 is FQGNSA in the germline V gene. Trimming cost V 8 bases and J 3 bases; bases outside gene matches: 8. This CDR3 is built from 15 residues. In nucleotides, the CDR3 is TGTGCCAGCGGCCCAGGGACAGGGGGCTTCTACGAGCAGTACTTC. Protein product: CASGPGTGGFYEQYF.

V is TRBV6-2 or TRBV6-3 and J is TRBJ1-5; no reliable D call. This CDR3 region has 14 residues. Germline lookup yields CDR1 MNHEY and CDR2 SVGEGT. Trimming removed 0 bases from V and 0 bases from J, with 3 bases in between. The CDR3 nucleotides read TGTGCCAGCAGTTACTCAACTAGCAATCAGCCCCAGCATTTT. Translating gives CASSYSTSNQPQHF.

This clonotype was counted between two and nine times. The J gene is TRBJ2-7, the V gene TRBV9, with 7 nucleotides matching TRBD1. The germline CDR1 and CDR2 sequences are SGDLS and YYNGEE. The CDR3 is made up of 14 amino acids. With V trimmed by 2 bases and J by 1 base, 3 bases remained unmatched. The CDR3, as DNA: TGTGCCAGCAGCGTGGGACAGCATTCCTACGAGCAGTACTTC. It specifies CASSVGQHSYEQYF.